This TCR beta chain was sequenced in a study of control samples from healthy donors and cancer patients. The germline gives CDR1 SEHNR, CDR2 FQNEAQ (reference sequence). With 1 base removed from V and 1 base from J, the gap between germline ends came to 7 bases. The CDR3 is made up of 14 amino acids. The assay was immunoSEQ multiplex PCR, and TCRdb's table has in-frame clones only and misses some. The table shows about 130,000 clones, with roughly 87% occurring only once. The source is a man aged 18 to 35 in good health. This chain links TRBV7-9 with TRBJ1-1; D unclear. Sequencing was done on a sample of blood. As DNA, the CDR3 is TGTGCCAGCAGCTTAGTTACGGGGAACACTGAAGCTTTCTTT. As protein: CASSLVTGNTEAFF. Together with reference TRBV7-9 and TRBJ1-1, the CDR3 gives the full variable domain: DTGVSQNPRHKITKRGQNVTFRCDPISEHNRLYWYRQTLGQGPEFLTYFQNEAQLEKSRLLSDRFSAERPKGSFSTLEIQRTEQGDSAMYLCASSLVTGNTEAFFGQGTRLTVV.